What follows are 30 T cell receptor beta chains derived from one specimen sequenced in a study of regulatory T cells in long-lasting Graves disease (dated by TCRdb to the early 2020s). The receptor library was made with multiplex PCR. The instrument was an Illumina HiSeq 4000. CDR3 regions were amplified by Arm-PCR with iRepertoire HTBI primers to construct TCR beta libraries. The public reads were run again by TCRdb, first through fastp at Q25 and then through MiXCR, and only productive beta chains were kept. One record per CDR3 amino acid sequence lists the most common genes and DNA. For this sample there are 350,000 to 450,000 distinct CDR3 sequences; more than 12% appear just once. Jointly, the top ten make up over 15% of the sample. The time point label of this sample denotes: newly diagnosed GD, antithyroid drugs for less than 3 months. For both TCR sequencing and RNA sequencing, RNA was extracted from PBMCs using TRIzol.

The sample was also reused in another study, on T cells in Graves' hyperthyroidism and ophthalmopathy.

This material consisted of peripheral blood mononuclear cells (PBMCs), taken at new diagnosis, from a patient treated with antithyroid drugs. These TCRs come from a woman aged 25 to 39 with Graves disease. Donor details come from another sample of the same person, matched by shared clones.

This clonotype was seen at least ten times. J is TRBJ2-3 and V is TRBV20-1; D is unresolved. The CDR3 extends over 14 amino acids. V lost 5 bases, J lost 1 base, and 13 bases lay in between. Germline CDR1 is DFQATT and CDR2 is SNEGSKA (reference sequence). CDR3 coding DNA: TGCAGTGCTGAAGATACCTCCCGCACAGATACGCAGTATTTT. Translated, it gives CSAEDTSRTDTQYF.

In DNA form, the CDR3 reads TGCGCCAGCAGTCATACTCCGGACAGGGGCACAGATACGCAGTATTTT. This translates into CASSHTPDRGTDTQYF. The V and J genes are TRBV4-1 and TRBJ2-3; TRBD1 matches at 8 bases. In germline, CDR1 is MGHRA, CDR2 YSYEKL. The CDR3 totals 16 residues. With V trimmed by 6 bases and J by 1 base, 9 bases remained unmatched.

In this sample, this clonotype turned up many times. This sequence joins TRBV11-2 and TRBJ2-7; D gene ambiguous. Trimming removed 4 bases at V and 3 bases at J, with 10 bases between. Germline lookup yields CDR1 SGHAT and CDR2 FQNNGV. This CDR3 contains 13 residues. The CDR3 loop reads CASSSPSNYEQYF. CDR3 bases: TGTGCCAGCAGCTCCCCGAGCAACTACGAGCAGTACTTC.

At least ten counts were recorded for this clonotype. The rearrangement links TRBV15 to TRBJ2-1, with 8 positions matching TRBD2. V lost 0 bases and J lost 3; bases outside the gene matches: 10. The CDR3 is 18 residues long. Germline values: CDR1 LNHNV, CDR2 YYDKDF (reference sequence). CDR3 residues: CATSRDPLMAGGYNEQFF. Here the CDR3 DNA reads TGTGCCACCAGCAGAGATCCTCTTATGGCGGGAGGCTACAATGAGCAGTTCTTC.

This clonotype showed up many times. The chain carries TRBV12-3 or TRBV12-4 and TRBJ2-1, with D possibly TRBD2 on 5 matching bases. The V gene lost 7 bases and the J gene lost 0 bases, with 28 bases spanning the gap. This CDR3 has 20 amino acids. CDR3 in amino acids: CASTTPGPQRRESSYNEQFF. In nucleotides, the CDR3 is TGTGCCAGCACCACCCCCGGACCGCAGAGAAGGGAGAGCTCCTACAATGAGCAGTTCTTC.

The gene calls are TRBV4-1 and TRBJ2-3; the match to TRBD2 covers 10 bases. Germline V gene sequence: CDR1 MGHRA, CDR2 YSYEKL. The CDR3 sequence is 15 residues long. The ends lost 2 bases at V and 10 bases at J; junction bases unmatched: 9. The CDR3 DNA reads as TGCGCCAGCAGCCAACCTGGGTCTAGCGGGAGCTCGCAGTATTTT. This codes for CASSQPGSSGSSQYF.

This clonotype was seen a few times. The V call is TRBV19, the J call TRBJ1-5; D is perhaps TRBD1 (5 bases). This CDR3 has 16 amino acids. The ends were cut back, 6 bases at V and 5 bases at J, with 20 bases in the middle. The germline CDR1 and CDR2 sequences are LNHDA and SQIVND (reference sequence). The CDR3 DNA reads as TGTGCCAGTAGCAAGGTGGGGGGAGGATTCGATCAGCCCCAGCATTTT. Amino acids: CASSKVGGGFDQPQHF.

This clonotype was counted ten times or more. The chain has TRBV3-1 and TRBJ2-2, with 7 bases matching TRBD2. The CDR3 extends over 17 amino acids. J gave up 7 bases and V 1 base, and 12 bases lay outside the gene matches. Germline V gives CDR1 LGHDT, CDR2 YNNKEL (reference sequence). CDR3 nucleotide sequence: TGTGCCAGCAGCCAAGCTAAGGGACTACCCCTTGGCGGGGAGCTGTTTTTT. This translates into CASSQAKGLPLGGELFF.

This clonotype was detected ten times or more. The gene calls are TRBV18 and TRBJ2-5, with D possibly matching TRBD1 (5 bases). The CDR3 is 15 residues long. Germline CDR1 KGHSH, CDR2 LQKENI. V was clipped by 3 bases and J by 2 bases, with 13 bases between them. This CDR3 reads CASSPQTESQETQYF. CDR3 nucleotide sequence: TGTGCCAGCTCACCCCAGACAGAAAGTCAAGAGACCCAGTACTTC.

CDR3 nucleotides: TGTGCCAGCAGTAGCGCGGGACAGGGGTACAATGAGCAGTTCTTC. Translation: CASSSAGQGYNEQFF. The gene calls are TRBV28 and TRBJ2-1; 10 nucleotides line up with TRBD1. The germline gives CDR1 MDHEN, CDR2 SYDVKM. There are 15 residues in the CDR3. With V trimmed by 5 bases and J by 4 bases, 5 bases remained unmatched.

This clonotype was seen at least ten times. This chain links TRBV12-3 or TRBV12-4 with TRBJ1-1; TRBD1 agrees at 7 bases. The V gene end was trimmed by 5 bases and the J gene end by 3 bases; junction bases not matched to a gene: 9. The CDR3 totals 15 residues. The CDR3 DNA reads TGTGCCAGCAGTCCAGGGGGGAATCGGGACACTGAAGCTTTCTTT. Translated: CASSPGGNRDTEAFF.

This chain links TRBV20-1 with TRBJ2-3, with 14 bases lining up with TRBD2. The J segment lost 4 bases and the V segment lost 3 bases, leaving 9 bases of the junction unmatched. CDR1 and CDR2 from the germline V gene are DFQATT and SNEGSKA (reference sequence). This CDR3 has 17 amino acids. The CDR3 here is CSASPGLAGAESDTQYF. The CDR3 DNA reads TGCAGTGCTAGCCCGGGACTAGCGGGGGCTGAGTCAGATACGCAGTATTTT.

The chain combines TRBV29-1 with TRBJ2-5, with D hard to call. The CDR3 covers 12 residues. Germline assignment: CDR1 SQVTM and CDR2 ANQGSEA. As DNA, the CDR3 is TGCAGTGCTCCAGGCGTTTTGGAGACCCAGTACTTC. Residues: CSAPGVLETQYF.

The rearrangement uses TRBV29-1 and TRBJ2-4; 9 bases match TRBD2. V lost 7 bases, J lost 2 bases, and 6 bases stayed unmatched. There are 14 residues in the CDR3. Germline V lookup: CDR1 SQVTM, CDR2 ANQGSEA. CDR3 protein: CSGGGRGPKNIQYF. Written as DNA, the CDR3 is TGCAGCGGAGGCGGGAGGGGGCCCAAAAACATTCAGTACTTC.

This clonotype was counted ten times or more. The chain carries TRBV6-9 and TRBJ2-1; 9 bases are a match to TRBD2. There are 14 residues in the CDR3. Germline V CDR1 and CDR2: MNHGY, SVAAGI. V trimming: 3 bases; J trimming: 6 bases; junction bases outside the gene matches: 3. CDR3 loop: CASSYGTSSNEQFF. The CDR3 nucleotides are TGTGCCAGCAGTTACGGGACTAGCAGCAATGAGCAGTTCTTC.

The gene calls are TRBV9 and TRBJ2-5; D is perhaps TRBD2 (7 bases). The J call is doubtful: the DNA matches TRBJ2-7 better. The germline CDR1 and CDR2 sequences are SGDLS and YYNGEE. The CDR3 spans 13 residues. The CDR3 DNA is TGTGCCAGCAGCCAACGAAGGGGGGGCGAGCAGTACTTC. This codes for CASSQRRGGEQYF.

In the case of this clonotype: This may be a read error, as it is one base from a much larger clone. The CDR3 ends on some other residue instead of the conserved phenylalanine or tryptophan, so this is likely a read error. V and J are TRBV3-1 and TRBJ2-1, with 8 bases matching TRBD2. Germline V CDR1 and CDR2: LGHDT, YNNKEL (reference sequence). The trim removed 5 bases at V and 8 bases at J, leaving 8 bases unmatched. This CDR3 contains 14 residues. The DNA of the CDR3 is TGTGCCAGCAGCATTAGCGGGACGCCGGATGAGCAGTTCTCC. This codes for CASSISGTPDEQFS.

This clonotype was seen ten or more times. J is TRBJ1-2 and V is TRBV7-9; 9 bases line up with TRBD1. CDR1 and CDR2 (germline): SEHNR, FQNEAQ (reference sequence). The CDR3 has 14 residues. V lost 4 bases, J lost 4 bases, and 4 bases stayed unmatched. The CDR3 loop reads CASSSRTGAYGYTF. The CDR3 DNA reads TGTGCCAGCAGCTCCCGGACAGGGGCCTATGGCTACACCTTC.

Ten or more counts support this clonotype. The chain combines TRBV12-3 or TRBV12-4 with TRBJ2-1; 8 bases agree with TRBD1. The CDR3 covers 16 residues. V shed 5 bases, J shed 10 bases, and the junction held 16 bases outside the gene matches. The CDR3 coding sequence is TGTGCCAGCAGTATCCATAGGACAGGGCCGCCCAGGGAGCAGTTCTTC. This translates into CASSIHRTGPPREQFF.

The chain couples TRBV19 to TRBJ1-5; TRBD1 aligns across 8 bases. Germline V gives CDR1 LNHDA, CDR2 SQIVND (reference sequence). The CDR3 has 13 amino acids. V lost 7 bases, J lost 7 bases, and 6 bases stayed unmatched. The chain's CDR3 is CASNIDRGQPQHF. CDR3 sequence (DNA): TGTGCCAGTAATATTGACAGGGGACAGCCCCAGCATTTT. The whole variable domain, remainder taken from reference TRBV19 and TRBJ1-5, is DGGITQSPKYLFRKEGQNVTLSCEQNLNHDAMYWYRQDPGQGLRLIYYSQIVNDFQKGDIAEGYSVSREKKESFPLTVTSAQKNPTAFYLCASNIDRGQPQHFGDGTRLSIL.

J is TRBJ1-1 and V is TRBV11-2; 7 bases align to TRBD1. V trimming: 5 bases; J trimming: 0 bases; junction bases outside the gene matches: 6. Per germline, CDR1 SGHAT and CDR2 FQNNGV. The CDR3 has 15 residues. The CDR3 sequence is CASSPGGHLNTEAFF. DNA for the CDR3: TGTGCCAGCAGCCCAGGGGGACACTTGAACACTGAAGCTTTCTTT.

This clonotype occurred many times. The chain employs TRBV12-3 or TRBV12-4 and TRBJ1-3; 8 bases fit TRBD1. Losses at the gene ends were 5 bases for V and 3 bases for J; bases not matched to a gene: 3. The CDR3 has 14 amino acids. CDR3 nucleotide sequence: TGTGCCAGCAGTCCAGACAGGGGTGGAAACACCATATATTTT. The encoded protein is CASSPDRGGNTIYF.

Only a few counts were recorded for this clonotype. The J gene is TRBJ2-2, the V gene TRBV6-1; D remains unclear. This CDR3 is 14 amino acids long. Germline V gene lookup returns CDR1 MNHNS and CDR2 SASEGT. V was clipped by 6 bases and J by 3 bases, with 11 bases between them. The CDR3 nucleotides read TGTGCCAGCAGACCTATTGCATACACCGGGGAGCTGTTTTTT. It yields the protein CASRPIAYTGELFF.

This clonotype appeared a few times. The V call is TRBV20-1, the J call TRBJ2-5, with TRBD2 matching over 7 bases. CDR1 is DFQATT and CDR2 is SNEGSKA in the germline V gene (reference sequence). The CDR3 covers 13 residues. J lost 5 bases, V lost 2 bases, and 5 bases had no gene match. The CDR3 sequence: CSARLGGVETQYF. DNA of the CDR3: TGCAGTGCTAGACTTGGGGGGGTGGAGACCCAGTACTTC.

The CDR3 DNA follows: TGCAGTGCTACAGCGGGAGGGCCCAATGAGCAGTTCTTC. Translation gives CSATAGGPNEQFF. The chain joins TRBV20-1 to TRBJ2-1, with 10 bases fitting TRBD2. Trimming cost V 4 bases and J 6 bases; bases outside gene matches: 3. The CDR3 spans 13 residues. From germline, CDR1 is DFQATT and CDR2 SNEGSKA (reference sequence).

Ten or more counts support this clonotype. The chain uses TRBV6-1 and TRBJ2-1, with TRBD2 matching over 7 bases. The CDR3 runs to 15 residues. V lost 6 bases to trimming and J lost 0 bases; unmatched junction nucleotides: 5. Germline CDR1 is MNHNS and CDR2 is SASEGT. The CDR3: CASRSGTTSYNEQFF. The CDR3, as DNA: TGTGCCAGCAGGTCCGGGACTACCTCCTACAATGAGCAGTTCTTC.

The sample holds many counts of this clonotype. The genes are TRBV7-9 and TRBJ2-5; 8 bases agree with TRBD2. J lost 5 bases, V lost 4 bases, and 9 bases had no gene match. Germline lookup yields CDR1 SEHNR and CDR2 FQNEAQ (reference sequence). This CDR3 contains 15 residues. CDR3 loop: CASSSQRELGETQYF. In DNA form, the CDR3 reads TGTGCCAGCAGCTCCCAGCGGGAGCTAGGTGAGACCCAGTACTTC.

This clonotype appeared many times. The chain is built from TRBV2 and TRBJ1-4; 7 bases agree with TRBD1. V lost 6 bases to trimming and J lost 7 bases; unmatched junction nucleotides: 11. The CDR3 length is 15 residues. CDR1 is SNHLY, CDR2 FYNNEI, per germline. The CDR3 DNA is TGTGCCAGCAGGGACAGCAGGGGGAAAACTGAAAAACTGTTTTTT. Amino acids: CASRDSRGKTEKLFF.

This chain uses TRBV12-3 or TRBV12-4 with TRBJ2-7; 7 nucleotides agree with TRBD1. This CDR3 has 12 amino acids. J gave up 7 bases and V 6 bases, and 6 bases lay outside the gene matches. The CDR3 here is CASRLQGKEQYF. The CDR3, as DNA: TGTGCCAGCAGATTACAGGGGAAGGAGCAGTACTTC.

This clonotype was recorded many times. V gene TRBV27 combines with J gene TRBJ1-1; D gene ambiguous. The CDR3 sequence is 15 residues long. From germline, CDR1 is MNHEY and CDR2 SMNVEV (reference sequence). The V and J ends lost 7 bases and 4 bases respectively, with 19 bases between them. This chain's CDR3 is CASTSLEGKLTEAFF. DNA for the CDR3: TGTGCCAGCACCTCCTTGGAGGGAAAACTCACTGAAGCTTTCTTT.